Following are 21 T cell receptor beta chains from one sample sequenced in a study of siplizumab effects on memory and regulatory T cells. Some clones are missing from TCRdb's copy, which holds only in-frame ones; the method was immunoSEQ multiplex PCR. In the table there are approximately 100,000 clones, nearly 95% of which are singletons. Sequencing was performed on non-Treg CD4+ T cells sorted from blood. All receptors derive from a human donor in good health.

V gene TRBV2 combines with J gene TRBJ1-3, with unresolved D. The CDR3 covers 12 residues. Germline V gene data show CDR1 as SNHLY and CDR2 as FYNNEI. The ends were cut back, 4 bases at V and 4 bases at J, with 5 bases in the middle. Here the CDR3 DNA reads TGTGCCAGCAGTGTTGAAGGAAACACCATATATTTT. Translation gives CASSVEGNTIYF.

The rearrangement links TRBV7-3 to TRBJ2-1; maybe TRBD1 (5 bases). Trimming shortened V by 0 bases and J by 0 bases, and 12 bases separated the two germline ends. The CDR3 covers 17 residues. Germline V gene lookup returns CDR1 SGHTA and CDR2 FQGTGA. The CDR3 is CASSLTFGRVSYNEQFF. CDR3 DNA: TGTGCCAGCAGCTTAACCTTTGGCAGGGTCTCCTACAATGAGCAGTTCTTC.

The chain recombines TRBV4-1 with TRBJ2-7; 7 positions agree with TRBD2. The CDR3 is made up of 15 amino acids. In germline, CDR1 is MGHRA, CDR2 YSYEKL. The J segment lost 2 bases and the V segment lost 2 bases, leaving 6 bases of the junction unmatched. The CDR3 protein is CASSQYERGPYEQYF. The CDR3 nucleotides read TGCGCCAGCAGCCAATATGAGCGGGGCCCCTACGAGCAGTACTTC.

The CDR3 loop reads CASSRNWGQETQYF. In DNA form, the CDR3 reads TGTGCCAGTAGCCGAAACTGGGGGCAAGAGACCCAGTACTTC. This chain links TRBV19 with TRBJ2-5; either TRBD1 or TRBD2 may supply D (5 bases each). The V gene's germline CDR1 is LNHDA and CDR2 SQIVND (reference sequence). The CDR3 has 14 amino acids. Trimming stripped 6 bases from V and 2 bases from J, with 13 bases between.

The J gene is TRBJ1-4, the V gene TRBV18; D is unclear. V lost 6 bases and J 15 bases, leaving 23 bases between the germline ends. Germline V gives CDR1 KGHSH, CDR2 LQKENI. CDR3 length: 14 amino acids. CDR3 DNA sequence: TGTGCCAGCTCCCCAACGAGTAGGCGAGAAATGGTGTTTTTT. It is translated as CASSPTSRREMVFF.

This chain uses TRBV6-1 with TRBJ2-7; D is unclear. Germline V gene data show CDR1 as MNHNS and CDR2 as SASEGT. With 2 bases removed from V and 0 bases from J, the gap between germline ends came to 11 bases. CDR3 size: 15 residues. The CDR3 here is CASSEIWTVSYEQYF. The CDR3 coding sequence is TGTGCCAGCAGTGAAATCTGGACGGTCTCCTACGAGCAGTACTTC.

V gene TRBV5-4 combines with J gene TRBJ1-1; tentative D call: TRBD1 (6 bases). The V gene's germline CDR1 is SGHNT and CDR2 YYREEE (reference sequence). The V and J ends lost 0 bases and 4 bases respectively, with 10 bases between them. This CDR3 contains 14 residues. The CDR3 protein is CASSLDQGSTEAFF. As DNA, the CDR3 is TGTGCCAGCAGCTTGGACCAGGGGTCCACTGAAGCTTTCTTT.

The chain employs TRBV7-6 and TRBJ2-5; D ambiguous. Germline CDR1 reads SGHVS; CDR2 reads FNYEAQ. This CDR3 is 12 amino acids long. V gave up 5 bases and J gave up 1 base, with 5 bases separating them. DNA for the CDR3: TGTGCCAGCAGCAAGCCCCAAGAGACCCAGTACTTC. Amino acids: CASSKPQETQYF.

CDR3 in amino acids: CASRRTGNQPQHF. CDR3 DNA sequence: TGTGCCAGCAGGAGGACAGGGAATCAGCCCCAGCATTTT. The chain has TRBV6-5 and TRBJ1-5, with 8 bases identical to TRBD1. Trimming removed 6 bases from V and 4 bases from J; junction bases left unmatched: 2. CDR1 and CDR2 from the germline V gene are MNHEY and SVGAGI. This CDR3 region has 13 residues.

This clone appeared a single time. This chain connects TRBV18 to TRBJ1-1, with TRBD1 matching 10 bases. The germline CDR1 and CDR2 sequences are KGHSH and LQKENI. The CDR3 covers 15 residues. Trimming cost V 3 bases and J 3 bases; bases outside gene matches: 4. The CDR3 sequence is CASSPGTGVDTEAFF. In DNA, the CDR3 is TGTGCCAGCTCACCGGGGACAGGGGTTGACACTGAAGCTTTCTTT.

This chain links TRBV7-2 with TRBJ2-1, with D tentatively TRBD1 (5 bases). Germline V lookup: CDR1 SGHTA, CDR2 FQGNSA. The CDR3 has 15 amino acids. Deletions cut 2 bases from V and 5 bases from J, with 13 bases between. CDR3 DNA sequence: TGTGCCAGCAGCTTAATAAGGGGTAGAAACAATGAGCAGTTCTTC. Translating gives CASSLIRGRNNEQFF.

The chain is built from TRBV4-1 and TRBJ2-7; 12 bases align to TRBD2. Germline V gene data show CDR1 as MGHRA and CDR2 as YSYEKL. The J segment lost 5 bases and the V segment lost 5 bases, leaving 7 bases of the junction unmatched. The CDR3 covers 15 residues. As DNA, the CDR3 is TGCGCCAGCAGCTCGACTAGACTAGCGGGAGACGAGCAGTACTTC. Its translation is CASSSTRLAGDEQYF.

Only one count was recorded for this clone. The CDR3 DNA reads as TGTGCCAGCAGTTCCTCAAGAGGGTCCGCCTATGGCTACACCTTC. Amino acid sequence: CASSSSRGSAYGYTF. The chain carries TRBV6-5 and TRBJ1-2; D gene uncertain. The germline CDR1 and CDR2 sequences are MNHEY and SVGAGI. Between the trimmed V and J ends, which lost 4 bases and 4 bases, there was a span of 16 bases. The CDR3 has 15 amino acids.

The J gene is TRBJ2-7, the V gene TRBV5-4; maybe TRBD1 (9 bases). Germline assignment: CDR1 SGHNT and CDR2 YYREEE (reference sequence). The CDR3 totals 17 residues. V was cut by 6 bases and J by 4 bases, with 26 bases left in between. The DNA of the CDR3 is TGTGCCAGCACCCATGGGACAGGGATAGCGGGACATTACGAGCAGTACTTC. Its protein product is CASTHGTGIAGHYEQYF.

The chain recombines TRBV30 with TRBJ2-7; 11 positions match TRBD2. The CDR3 runs to 14 residues. Germline V CDR1 and CDR2: GTSNPN, SVGIG (reference sequence). V shed 3 bases, J shed 4 bases, and the junction held 5 bases outside the gene matches. Here the CDR3 reads CAWRHSGRVYEQYF. Here the CDR3 DNA reads TGTGCCTGGAGACATAGCGGGAGGGTTTACGAGCAGTACTTC. The whole variable domain, filled in from reference TRBV30 and TRBJ2-7, reads SQTIHQWPATLVQPVGSPLSLECTVEGTSNPNLYWYRQAAGRGLQLLFYSVGIGQISSEVPQNLSASRPQDRQFILSSKKLLLSDSGFYLCAWRHSGRVYEQYFGPGTRLTVT.

The genes are TRBV23-1 and TRBJ2-7; tentative D call: TRBD1 (6 bases). TRBV23-1 is designated an ORF whose function remains uncertain. The CDR3 length is 13 residues. Between the trimmed V and J ends, which lost 2 bases and 5 bases, there was a span of 10 bases. The CDR3 DNA is TGCGCCAGCAGTCAAGGGACACACCACGAGCAGTACTTC. Encoded protein: CASSQGTHHEQYF.

The V gene is TRBV28, the J gene TRBJ2-1, with 9 bases fitting TRBD2. Trimming cost V 5 bases and J 2 bases; bases outside gene matches: 4. The CDR3 is 15 residues long. Germline CDR1 MDHEN, CDR2 SYDVKM. The CDR3 region has the DNA TGTGCCAGCAGTACCCTAGCGGGAACCTACAATGAGCAGTTCTTC. It specifies CASSTLAGTYNEQFF.

The genes are TRBV5-1 and TRBJ2-5; 11 bases agree with TRBD2. The germline V gene encodes CDR1 SGHRS and CDR2 YFSETQ. V shed 1 base, J shed 5 bases, and the junction held 10 bases outside the gene matches. There are 17 residues in the CDR3. The CDR3 DNA is TGCGCCAGCAGCTTGAGGGGTACTAGCGGGAGTCCCGAGACCCAGTACTTC. Its protein is CASSLRGTSGSPETQYF.

The rearrangement uses TRBV10-3 and TRBJ2-3, with TRBD1 as a possible D gene (6 bases). V was clipped by 7 bases and J by 0 bases, with 11 bases between them. This CDR3 is built from 14 residues. CDR1 is ENHRY, CDR2 SYGVKD, per germline. The CDR3 spells CAITPRGSTDTQYF. The DNA for the CDR3 is TGTGCCATCACCCCTAGGGGGAGCACAGATACGCAGTATTTT.

The CDR3 bases are TGTGCTAGTGGTTTGGTAACGGACAGTCCAACGTTCTTTCCCTACAATGAGCAGTTCTTC. Translation: CASGLVTDSPTFFPYNEQFF. The chain combines TRBV12-5 with TRBJ2-1; a weak D match, TRBD1 (6 bases). There are 20 residues in the CDR3. In germline, CDR1 is LGHNT, CDR2 FRNRAP. Trimming pared 0 bases from V and 2 bases from J, leaving 23 bases between. Using reference TRBV12-5 and TRBJ2-1 for the parts outside the CDR3, the full variable domain is DARVTQTPRHKVTEMGQEVTMRCQPILGHNTVFWYRQTMMQGLELLAYFRNRAPLDDSGMPKDRFSAEMPDATLATLKIQPSEPRDSAVYFCASGLVTDSPTFFPYNEQFFGPGTRLTVL.

The chain employs TRBV7-2 and TRBJ2-1, with 8 bases that match TRBD2. The CDR3 totals 16 residues. Trimming at V came to 1 base and at J to 3 bases, leaving 5 bases not matched to a gene. The germline V gene encodes CDR1 SGHTA and CDR2 FQGNSA. CDR3 coding DNA: TGTGCCAGCAGCTTAGGAATCGGGGGGGGCTACAATGAGCAGTTCTTC. Translated, it gives CASSLGIGGGYNEQFF.